This record covers a single T cell receptor (beta chain). This entry comes from a study of blood T cell repertoires in COVID-19. Across the whole study: Sources were T cells, B-cell-depleted T cells, or PBMCs; the material itself was cDNA or gDNA.

In the original workflow: Counts of nucleated cells, estimated from reference gene primer amplification, were obtained. Generated by immunoSEQ multiplex PCR, the TCRdb table keeps only in-frame clones and is missing some. V and J calls and clone size are copied from that table; D and trimming were computed from the DNA. This repertoire shows about 95,000 clones, about nine tenths found once; its top ten account for about 5%. CDR1 is MNHEY, CDR2 SMNVEV, per germline (reference sequence). Germline trimming cut 7 bases from V and 7 bases from J; bases unmatched to any gene: 11. The CDR3 spans 14 residues.

V usage is TRBV27 and J usage is TRBJ2-7, with 9 bases lining up with TRBD1. The receptor's source is a man in his sixties with COVID-19, enrolled during active disease. The sequencing sample was made of peripheral blood. This chain's CDR3 is CASMEGDRVGEQYF. In nucleotides, the CDR3 is TGTGCCAGCATGGAGGGGGACAGGGTCGGGGAGCAGTACTTC.